These T cell receptor beta chains were read from a single sample in a study of cytomegalovirus exposure and HLA in healthy donors. The repertoire was sequenced with immunoSEQ multiplex PCR; TCRdb's copy has only in-frame clones and lacks some. The data show fewer than 250,000 clones, with over 70% seen just once and roughly 0.71% held by the top ten. Sequenced: PBMCs. The receptors come from a boy aged 2 to 9 in good health and CMV-seronegative. Each CDR3 is given with its conserved first and last residue. Each record gives: D gene, J gene, V gene, clone size, CDR3 protein, CDR3 DNA. The D gene is left open where the match is weak. Size values are once, few and many counts, or a class for expanded clones, and some rows have none.

D gene: NA
J gene: TRBJ1-2
V gene: TRBV9
clone size: NA
CDR3 protein: CASRGGPLGYTF
CDR3 DNA: TGTGCCAGCAGGGGGGGTCCCCTGGGCTACACCTTC

D gene: NA
J gene: TRBJ2-7
V gene: TRBV28
clone size: NA
CDR3 protein: CASSFSEQYF
CDR3 DNA: TGTGCCAGCAGTTTCAGCGAGCAGTACTTC

D gene: NA
J gene: TRBJ2-1
V gene: TRBV27
clone size: NA
CDR3 protein: CASIRGPSYNEQFF
CDR3 DNA: TGTGCCAGCATTCGCGGGCCCTCCTACAATGAGCAGTTCTTC

D gene: NA
J gene: TRBJ1-6
V gene: TRBV2
clone size: NA
CDR3 protein: CASSGEGGAPLHF
CDR3 DNA: TGTGCCAGCAGTGGGGAGGGGGGGGCACCCCTCCACTTT

D gene: TRBD1
J gene: TRBJ1-2
V gene: TRBV7-2
clone size: NA
CDR3 protein: CASSSYRGGYTF
CDR3 DNA: TGTGCCAGCAGCTCATACAGGGGTGGCTACACCTTC

D gene: TRBD1
J gene: TRBJ2-1
V gene: TRBV5-5
clone size: NA
CDR3 protein: CASSGGQVNPKQFF
CDR3 DNA: TGTGCCAGCAGCGGGGGACAGGTAAACCCGAAGCAGTTCTTC

D gene: TRBD1
J gene: TRBJ1-5
V gene: TRBV2
clone size: NA
CDR3 protein: CASSPGQGSNQPQHF
CDR3 DNA: TGTGCCAGCAGCCCGGGACAGGGAAGCAATCAGCCCCAGCATTTT

D gene: NA
J gene: TRBJ1-1
V gene: TRBV7-9
clone size: few
CDR3 protein: CASSLHRAEAFF
CDR3 DNA: TGTGCCAGCAGCTTACACAGGGCTGAAGCTTTCTTT

D gene: NA
J gene: TRBJ1-2
V gene: TRBV6-5
clone size: NA
CDR3 protein: CASGKTINYGYTF
CDR3 DNA: TGTGCCAGCGGAAAGACTATAAACTATGGCTACACCTTC

D gene: TRBD2
J gene: TRBJ2-3
V gene: TRBV5-6
clone size: NA
CDR3 protein: CASSLGTSGVSTDTQYF
CDR3 DNA: TGTGCCAGCAGCTTAGGGACTAGCGGGGTCAGCACAGATACGCAGTATTTT

D gene: NA
J gene: TRBJ1-1
V gene: TRBV5-4
clone size: few
CDR3 protein: CASSPILSRGGDTEAFF
CDR3 DNA: TGTGCCAGCAGCCCAATACTGAGTCGGGGAGGGGACACTGAAGCTTTCTTT

D gene: TRBD2
J gene: TRBJ2-1
V gene: TRBV7-9
clone size: NA
CDR3 protein: CASSYLAGGWEQFF
CDR3 DNA: TGTGCCAGCAGCTACCTAGCGGGGGGATGGGAGCAGTTCTTC

D gene: TRBD2
J gene: TRBJ2-3
V gene: TRBV19
clone size: NA
CDR3 protein: CASSLAGDPSADTQYF
CDR3 DNA: TGTGCCAGTTCCCTAGCGGGAGACCCCTCCGCAGATACGCAGTATTTT

D gene: NA
J gene: TRBJ2-3
V gene: TRBV6-1
clone size: NA
CDR3 protein: CASSQAGSTDTQYF
CDR3 DNA: TGTGCCAGCAGCCAAGCGGGTAGCACAGATACGCAGTATTTT

D gene: NA
J gene: TRBJ1-1
V gene: TRBV19
clone size: NA
CDR3 protein: CASSPTDSLGTEAFF
CDR3 DNA: TGTGCCAGTAGTCCGACTGACAGCCTCGGCACTGAAGCTTTCTTT

D gene: NA
J gene: TRBJ2-5
V gene: TRBV9
clone size: NA
CDR3 protein: CASSHPGNETQYF
CDR3 DNA: TGTGCCAGCAGCCATCCCGGGAACGAGACCCAGTACTTC

D gene: NA
J gene: TRBJ2-7
V gene: TRBV30
clone size: once
CDR3 protein: CAWSEAVVYEQYF
CDR3 DNA: TGTGCCTGGAGTGAGGCGGTCGTCTACGAGCAGTACTTC

D gene: TRBD1
J gene: TRBJ1-4
V gene: TRBV2
clone size: NA
CDR3 protein: CASRGGQGYEKLFF
CDR3 DNA: TGTGCCAGCAGGGGGGGACAGGGATATGAAAAACTGTTTTTT

D gene: TRBD2
J gene: TRBJ2-1
V gene: TRBV7-6
clone size: NA
CDR3 protein: CASSLWGREGRGNEQFF
CDR3 DNA: TGTGCCAGCAGCTTGTGGGGGCGGGAGGGCCGAGGAAATGAGCAGTTCTTC

D gene: TRBD1
J gene: TRBJ2-2
V gene: TRBV30
clone size: NA
CDR3 protein: CAWRELRQGSGELFF
CDR3 DNA: TGTGCCTGGAGAGAACTCCGACAGGGTTCCGGGGAGCTGTTTTTT

D gene: NA
J gene: TRBJ1-1
V gene: TRBV2
clone size: NA
CDR3 protein: CASSDRNAFF
CDR3 DNA: TGTGCCAGCAGTGACAGGAACGCTTTCTTT

D gene: NA
J gene: TRBJ1-2
V gene: TRBV9
clone size: NA
CDR3 protein: CASSVVSGSGDGYTF
CDR3 DNA: TGTGCCAGCAGCGTAGTTTCAGGGTCAGGAGATGGCTACACCTTC

D gene: NA
J gene: TRBJ1-2
V gene: TRBV30
clone size: NA
CDR3 protein: CAWTPENYGYTF
CDR3 DNA: TGTGCCTGGACTCCGGAGAACTATGGCTACACCTTC

D gene: NA
J gene: TRBJ2-1
V gene: TRBV5-1
clone size: NA
CDR3 protein: CASSPRGSIDYNEQFF
CDR3 DNA: TGCGCCAGCAGCCCCCGGGGGTCAATCGATTACAATGAGCAGTTCTTC

D gene: NA
J gene: TRBJ1-1
V gene: TRBV21-1
clone size: once
CDR3 protein: CASSKGGTNTEAFF
CDR3 DNA: TGTGCCAGCAGCAAAGGAGGGACTAACACTGAAGCTTTCTTT

D gene: NA
J gene: TRBJ1-2
V gene: TRBV30
clone size: NA
CDR3 protein: CAWSVHLSEGYTF
CDR3 DNA: TGTGCCTGGAGTGTACACCTAAGCGAAGGCTACACCTTC

D gene: TRBD1
J gene: TRBJ2-2
V gene: TRBV7-9
clone size: NA
CDR3 protein: CASSPGTGFGAGELFF
CDR3 DNA: TGTGCCAGCAGCCCCGGGACAGGGTTTGGAGCCGGGGAGCTGTTTTTT

D gene: TRBD1
J gene: TRBJ1-2
V gene: TRBV7-9
clone size: NA
CDR3 protein: CASSYLDRGLYGYTF
CDR3 DNA: TGTGCCAGCAGCTACCTGGACAGGGGGCTTTATGGCTACACCTTC

D gene: NA
J gene: TRBJ1-2
V gene: TRBV27
clone size: NA
CDR3 protein: CASSLSGQGNGYTF
CDR3 DNA: TGTGCCAGCAGTTTATCAGGCCAGGGGAATGGCTACACCTTC

D gene: TRBD1
J gene: TRBJ1-6
V gene: TRBV2
clone size: NA
CDR3 protein: CASSSGTGNSPLHF
CDR3 DNA: TGTGCCAGCAGTTCCGGGACAGGGAATTCACCCCTCCACTTT

D gene: NA
J gene: TRBJ1-2
V gene: TRBV27
clone size: NA
CDR3 protein: CASSSGKWGYTF
CDR3 DNA: TGTGCCAGCAGTTCAGGGAAGTGGGGCTACACCTTC

D gene: NA
J gene: TRBJ1-2
V gene: TRBV4-1
clone size: few
CDR3 protein: CASSQDMGRGSYGYTF
CDR3 DNA: TGCGCCAGCAGCCAAGATATGGGCAGGGGAAGCTATGGCTACACCTTC

D gene: NA
J gene: TRBJ2-5
V gene: TRBV15
clone size: NA
CDR3 protein: CATSRDRVGETQYF
CDR3 DNA: TGTGCCACCAGCAGAGACAGGGTGGGAGAGACCCAGTACTTC

D gene: TRBD1
J gene: TRBJ1-1
V gene: TRBV7-8
clone size: NA
CDR3 protein: CASSLGQGVEAFF
CDR3 DNA: TGTGCCAGCAGCCTGGGACAGGGGGTAGAAGCTTTCTTT

D gene: TRBD2
J gene: TRBJ2-5
V gene: TRBV4-1
clone size: NA
CDR3 protein: CASSQAGLASQETQYF
CDR3 DNA: TGCGCCAGCAGCCAAGCGGGACTAGCGTCACAAGAGACCCAGTACTTC

D gene: TRBD2
J gene: TRBJ2-1
V gene: TRBV10-2
clone size: NA
CDR3 protein: CASSRTRLGEQFF
CDR3 DNA: TGCGCCAGCAGTCGGACTAGATTGGGTGAGCAGTTCTTC

D gene: NA
J gene: TRBJ2-1
V gene: TRBV7-9
clone size: once
CDR3 protein: CASSLGGLYNEQFF
CDR3 DNA: TGTGCCAGCAGTTTAGGAGGACTCTACAATGAGCAGTTCTTC

D gene: TRBD1
J gene: TRBJ1-2
V gene: TRBV30
clone size: NA
CDR3 protein: CVCQQGANNGYTF
CDR3 DNA: TGTGTTTGTCAGCAGGGGGCGAATAATGGCTACACCTTC

D gene: TRBD1
J gene: TRBJ2-1
V gene: TRBV11-3
clone size: NA
CDR3 protein: CASRNRGSNEQFF
CDR3 DNA: TGTGCCAGCAGAAACAGGGGGAGCAATGAGCAGTTCTTC

D gene: TRBD1
J gene: TRBJ2-5
V gene: TRBV7-7
clone size: NA
CDR3 protein: CASSDRDRGDEETQYF
CDR3 DNA: TGTGCTAGCAGCGACAGGGACAGGGGGGATGAGGAGACCCAGTACTTC

D gene: TRBD1
J gene: TRBJ1-1
V gene: TRBV19
clone size: NA
CDR3 protein: CASSIDRGNTEAFF
CDR3 DNA: TGTGCCAGTAGTATTGACAGGGGAAACACTGAAGCTTTCTTT

D gene: TRBD2
J gene: TRBJ2-7
V gene: TRBV2
clone size: few
CDR3 protein: CANRGGPTSSYEQYF
CDR3 DNA: TGTGCCAATCGCGGGGGACCCACGAGCTCCTACGAGCAGTACTTC

D gene: NA
J gene: TRBJ2-5
V gene: TRBV5-8
clone size: NA
CDR3 protein: CASSSRALQETQYF
CDR3 DNA: TGTGCCAGCAGCTCGCGGGCCCTTCAAGAGACCCAGTACTTC

D gene: TRBD1
J gene: TRBJ1-4
V gene: TRBV6-1
clone size: NA
CDR3 protein: CASSLDRGKEKLFF
CDR3 DNA: TGTGCCAGCAGCCTCGACAGGGGTAAAGAAAAACTGTTTTTT

D gene: NA
J gene: TRBJ1-4
V gene: TRBV6-5
clone size: NA
CDR3 protein: CASCRGKGEKLFF
CDR3 DNA: TGTGCCAGCTGTCGGGGAAAGGGTGAAAAACTGTTTTTT

D gene: TRBD1
J gene: TRBJ2-7
V gene: TRBV7-6
clone size: NA
CDR3 protein: CASSSPGQGPHEQYF
CDR3 DNA: TGTGCCAGCAGCTCACCGGGACAGGGTCCCCACGAGCAGTACTTC

D gene: NA
J gene: TRBJ1-1
V gene: TRBV7-3
clone size: NA
CDR3 protein: CASSPQGGNTEAFF
CDR3 DNA: TGTGCCAGCAGCCCACAGGGCGGGAACACTGAAGCTTTCTTT

D gene: NA
J gene: TRBJ1-6
V gene: TRBV9
clone size: NA
CDR3 protein: CASSSSSSYNSPLHF
CDR3 DNA: TGTGCCAGCAGCTCAAGTAGCTCCTATAATTCACCCCTCCACTTT